A single sample is the source of the 9 T cell receptor beta chains below, sequenced in a study of OX40 agonist ivuxolimab in advanced cancers. The library was produced with the immunoSEQ multiplex PCR assay. Entries here come from immuneACCESS through TCRdb and include only in-frame sequences with V and J called. Some clones fail to appear in such tables; in the studies checked, an unresolved V gene covers under half of the shortfall, and the cause of the remainder is unknown. For this sample there are roughly 74,000 clones; about nine tenths appear just once. The leading ten clones occupy less than 0.55% of the sample. The sequencing here drew on CD4+ or CD8+ T cells sorted from blood, taken in a trial of the OX40 agonist ivuxolimab. The receptor source for this set is an adult with an advanced solid tumor such as melanoma, head and neck, liver or kidney cancer.

The chain recombines TRBV6-5 with TRBJ2-3, with 7 bases identical to TRBD2. This CDR3 contains 15 residues. V lost 2 bases to trimming and J lost 2 bases; unmatched junction nucleotides: 4. Germline V gene sequence: CDR1 MNHEY, CDR2 SVGAGI. CDR3 nucleotides: TGTGCCAGCAGTTACGGGGCGGGGGACACAGATACGCAGTATTTT. It is translated as CASSYGAGDTDTQYF.

V and J are TRBV19 and TRBJ1-2; D is perhaps TRBD1 (5 bases). This CDR3 contains 17 residues. V dropped 3 bases and J dropped 3 bases, with 20 bases sitting between them. Germline CDR1 LNHDA, CDR2 SQIVND (reference sequence). This CDR3 reads CASSIQGLGVFHYGYTF. DNA of the CDR3: TGTGCCAGTAGTATTCAAGGTCTAGGGGTTTTTCACTATGGCTACACCTTC.

This chain links TRBV13 with TRBJ1-2; weak D call: TRBD1 (5 bases). This CDR3 is built from 15 residues. Trimming cost V 0 bases and J 4 bases, with 12 bases left between them. CDR1 PRHDT and CDR2 FYEKMQ come from the germline V gene (reference sequence). In nucleotides, the CDR3 is TGTGCCAGCAGCTTAGGCGACAGCATTACCTATGGCTACACCTTC. It codes for CASSLGDSITYGYTF.

The rearrangement links TRBV5-3 to TRBJ2-7; no definite D call. TRBV5-3 is labeled an ORF, and its function is uncertain. The CDR3 covers 15 residues. V lost 5 bases and J lost 1, with 16 bases in between. This chain's CDR3 is CARRGPDLYSYEQYF. CDR3 DNA sequence: TGTGCCAGAAGAGGCCCTGACTTGTATTCCTACGAGCAGTACTTC.

The chain recombines TRBV30 with TRBJ1-3, with a weak D call TRBD1 (6 bases). Trimming pared 1 base from V and 7 bases from J, leaving 14 bases between. Germline lookup yields CDR1 GTSNPN and CDR2 SVGIG (reference sequence). The CDR3 totals 14 residues. In nucleotides, the CDR3 is TGTGCCTGGAGTGCGGGGGGCAGGGAGAACACCATATATTTT. It is translated as CAWSAGGRENTIYF.

V is TRBV10-3 and J is TRBJ2-2; 10 positions match TRBD1. This CDR3 comprises 14 residues. Germline-derived CDR1 and CDR2 are ENHRY and SYGVKD. The V segment lost 7 bases and the J segment 4 bases; nucleotides outside the gene matches: 3. As DNA, the CDR3 is TGTGCCATCAAGGGACAGGGGAGCACCGGGGAGCTGTTTTTT. It is translated as CAIKGQGSTGELFF.

The chain couples TRBV23-1 to TRBJ2-5; 12 bases line up with TRBD2. TRBV23-1 carries the ORF label, with uncertain function. This CDR3 contains 17 residues. The V and J ends lost 4 bases and 0 bases, in that order; junction bases with no gene match: 6. CDR3 in DNA: TGCGCCAGCAGTCTCCGGACTAGCGGGGAGTACCAAGAGACCCAGTACTTC. This codes for CASSLRTSGEYQETQYF.

This clone appeared a few times. V is TRBV19 and J is TRBJ1-1; a weak D match, TRBD1 (6 bases). In germline, CDR1 is LNHDA, CDR2 SQIVND (reference sequence). The CDR3 extends over 13 amino acids. Trimming took 6 bases from V and 6 from J, leaving 14 bases between them. CDR3 sequence (DNA): TGTGCCAGTAGGGTCGGGGGGCGGCCTGAAGCTTTCTTT. It codes for CASRVGGRPEAFF.

The chain carries TRBV25-1 and TRBJ1-5; weak D call: TRBD1 (6 bases). CDR1 is MGHDK, CDR2 SYGVNS, per germline. This CDR3 contains 14 residues. V lost 6 bases to trimming and J lost 7 bases, with 16 bases between them. The CDR3 DNA sequence: TGTGCCAGCAGCCAAGGGGGGCAGGAGCAGCCCCAGCATTTT. Its translation: CASSQGGQEQPQHF.